This T cell receptor (beta chain) emerged from a study of blood T cell repertoires in COVID-19 (dated by TCRdb to 2020 to 2022). For the wider study: The collaborator samples originated in the United States, Italy and Spain and spanned the acute and convalescent phases of COVID-19. Sample metadata almost always included a de-identified subject ID, COVID-19 status, age in years and sex. Deeply sampled blood TCRbeta repertoires from subjects exposed to, actively infected with, or recovered from COVID-19 were included in the dataset. The material from the prospective study consisted of cDNA or gDNA derived from T cells, B-cell-depleted T cells, or PBMCs. Samples came from the ongoing ImmuneRACE study (first 160 participants) plus 1,254 subjects from 6 global collaborators. Where available, HLA class I and class II types were taken from metadata supplied by the sample provider and were not determined by assay-based typing. The repertoires were made available in a free public database intended to serve as a resource for research on the immune response to SARS-CoV-2.

For this clone: Its antigen is unknown. Base qualities were left out, and no much larger clone turns up one base away.

The germline V gene encodes CDR1 SGHNT and CDR2 YENEEA. V sheds 5 bases and J sheds 1 base, leaving 12 bases between their ends. Inclusive of the bounding cysteine and phenylalanine, the CDR3 is 14 residues long. CDR3 DNA only is kept here, 42 bases in frame from base 1. TCRbeta CDR3 regions were amplified from genomic DNA by means of the immunoSEQ Assay, a bias-controlled multiplex PCR. The paper's data handling went like this. Nucleated cell counts per sample were estimated from amplification of reference gene primers within the assay. Sequence reads were collapsed and filtered to measure the absolute abundance of every unique TCRbeta CDR3 rearrangement. For each sample, productive Simpson clonality was calculated by taking the square root of Simpson's diversity index across productive rearrangements. The clones in this table, taken by TCRdb from immuneACCESS, are in-frame only. Not every clone is retained; where verified, under half of the shortfall comes from an unresolved V gene, and the cause of the rest is unknown. The V and J calls and clone size were taken over from that table, and D and trimming were inferred from the DNA. The sample data list more than 70,000 clones, and 80% to 85% of these were observed just once. The ten largest make up approximately 30% of the sample.

The collaborating institutions used their own protocols to collect whole blood in K2EDTA tubes. For TCRbeta analysis, collaborators shipped samples in one of three forms: frozen whole blood, isolated PBMCs, or DNA extracted from either of those sample types. Paper-wide results and their limitations: Clinical and demographic metadata were provided uncurated, with the amount varying by source and participant.

This TCR derives from a human donor in a cohort sampled during active COVID-19. Sequenced sample: peripheral blood. In this chain, TRBV11-3 is recombined with TRBJ2-7; TRBD1 could be the D gene, as 6 bases match. DNA sequence: TGTGCCAGCAGCGTTGGGGGCGCTTCCTACGAGCAGTACTTC. Its product reads: CASSVGGASYEQYF.